Below, one T cell receptor (beta chain) is given with its context. This CDR3 is 17 amino acids long. The V gene's germline CDR1 is SGHAT and CDR2 FQNNGV. With V trimmed by 1 base and J by 0 bases, 4 bases remained unmatched. Some clones are missing from TCRdb's copy, which holds only in-frame ones; the method was immunoSEQ multiplex PCR. The top ten hold around 13% of the sample, which has about half a million clones, around 73% seen once. The data derive from a study of shared clonotypes between healthy human individuals. The TCR comes from a middle-aged woman in good health. Some clones in this sample may be carry-over from other donors' samples. V and J are TRBV11-2 and TRBJ2-4; 9 nucleotides align to TRBD2. The sample consisted of PBMCs. The CDR3 region is CASSLGGLARAKNIQYF. The CDR3 nucleotides are TGTGCCAGCAGCTTAGGAGGACTAGCGCGAGCCAAAAACATTCAGTACTTC.